This record looks at one T cell receptor beta chain sequence and its context. The record originates from a study of blood T cell repertoires in COVID-19. For the study at large: Collection of acute and convalescent COVID-19 samples took place in the United States, Italy and Spain. T cells, B-cell-depleted T cells, or PBMCs supplied cDNA or gDNA.

In the original processing: Scientists estimated how many nucleated cells there were by amplifying reference gene primers. Libraries were prepared by immunoSEQ multiplex PCR; TCRdb keeps only in-frame clonotypes and omits some of them. The D gene and trimming were derived from the DNA, and the V and J assignments and clone size from that table. Of approximately 400,000 clones in the sample, 88% are singletons; the top ten hold 0.9% to 1.5%. With V trimmed by 5 bases and J by 5 bases, 11 bases remained unmatched. The germline V gene encodes CDR1 SEHNR and CDR2 FQNEAQ (reference sequence). CDR3 length: 15 amino acids. In assigning cohorts, the study relied on participant-reported clinical history.

The clonotype was recovered from a young woman who had recovered from COVID-19. The sequencing sample was made of PBMCs or T cells enriched from blood (not recorded which). The rearrangement uses TRBV7-9 and TRBJ2-7; 8 positions agree with TRBD1. The CDR3 is CASSGRDRPADEQYF. The CDR3 nucleotides are TGTGCCAGCAGCGGCCGGGACAGGCCCGCCGACGAGCAGTACTTC.